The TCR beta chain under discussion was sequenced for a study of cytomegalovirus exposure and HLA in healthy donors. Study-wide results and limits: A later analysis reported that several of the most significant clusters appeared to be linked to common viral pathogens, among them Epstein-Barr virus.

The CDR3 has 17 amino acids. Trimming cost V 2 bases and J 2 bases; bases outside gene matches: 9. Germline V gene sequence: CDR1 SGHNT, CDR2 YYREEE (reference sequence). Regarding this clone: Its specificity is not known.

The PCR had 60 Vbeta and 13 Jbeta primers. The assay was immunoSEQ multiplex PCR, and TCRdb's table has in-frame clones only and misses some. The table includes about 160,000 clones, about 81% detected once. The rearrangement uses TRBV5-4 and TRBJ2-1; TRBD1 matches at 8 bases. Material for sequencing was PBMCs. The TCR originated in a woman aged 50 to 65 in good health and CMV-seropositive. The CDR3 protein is CASSFALSQGAYNEQFF. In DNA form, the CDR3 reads TGTGCCAGCAGCTTCGCTCTCTCACAGGGGGCCTACAATGAGCAGTTCTTC.